This passage covers 32 T cell receptor beta chains from one sample sequenced in a study of T cells after yellow fever vaccination. TCRdb recomputed calls from the 5' RACE reads with MiXCR, one row per CDR3 protein. The sample contains around 140,000 distinct CDR3 sequences, under 8% of which appear only once. The input for sequencing was CD4+ T cells sorted from PBMCs, taken 10 days after the yellow fever booster vaccination. These TCRs come from a man aged 25-45 years who received the YFV17D yellow fever vaccine.

This clonotype was observed many times. This chain joins TRBV7-2 and TRBJ2-1, with a tentative D call TRBD2 (5 bases). Between the trimmed V and J ends, which lost 0 bases and 8 bases, there was a span of 8 bases. CDR1 and CDR2 from the germline V gene are SGHTA and FQGNSA. CDR3 length: 13 amino acids. The CDR3 is CASSLAGVYEQFF. The CDR3 DNA follows: TGTGCCAGCAGCTTAGCGGGAGTCTATGAGCAGTTCTTC.

This clonotype has ten or more counts. An end of the junction does not agree with germline; a read error may underlie this. This chain joins TRBV7-7 and TRBJ2-2; tentative D call: TRBD1 (6 bases). CDR1 and CDR2 from the germline V gene are SSHAT and FNYEAQ (reference sequence). This CDR3 is built from 16 residues. CDR3 sequence: CASSQTTGANTGELFF. CDR3 DNA sequence: TGTGCTAGCAGCCAAACGACAGGAGCGAACACCGGGGAGCTGTTTTTT.

This clonotype was counted ten times or more. The chain's CDR3 is CASSSYRGGRDTQYF. DNA of the CDR3: TGCGCCAGCAGCTCGTACAGGGGAGGTAGAGATACGCAGTATTTT. The chain joins TRBV5-1 to TRBJ2-3; D is perhaps TRBD1 (7 bases). This CDR3 has 15 amino acids. CDR1 is SGHRS, CDR2 YFSETQ, per germline. The V end was cut by 3 bases, the J end by 5 bases, with 16 bases between.

This clonotype came up many times. The chain employs TRBV18 and TRBJ1-2, with D maybe TRBD1 (6 bases). Germline CDR1 and CDR2: KGHSH and LQKENI. The CDR3 extends over 14 amino acids. V dropped 3 bases and J dropped 8 bases, with 16 bases sitting between them. The CDR3 is CASSPGTKLGGYTF. In DNA form, the CDR3 reads TGTGCCAGCTCACCTGGGACAAAACTCGGGGGCTACACCTTC.

The chain recombines TRBV27 with TRBJ2-1, with TRBD1 matching 7 bases. With 6 bases clipped from V and 5 bases from J, the junction kept 4 bases outside the gene matches. This CDR3 region has 13 residues. CDR1 is MNHEY, CDR2 SMNVEV, per germline (reference sequence). The CDR3 loop reads CASRLTGDNEQFF. Here the CDR3 DNA reads TGTGCCAGCAGACTAACAGGGGACAATGAGCAGTTCTTC.

A single count supports this clonotype. A much larger clone lies one base from this, so it may be a read error. The chain couples TRBV3-1 to TRBJ2-2; no definite D call. The V gene lost 2 bases and the J gene lost 7 bases, with 11 bases spanning the gap. Germline CDR1 LGHDT, CDR2 YNNKEL (reference sequence). The CDR3 is made up of 14 amino acids. The CDR3 nucleotides read TGTGCCAGCAGCCAAATCGTGAGACACGGGGAGCTGTTTTTT. Translated: CASSQIVRHGELFF. The full variable domain, with the rest looked up from reference TRBV3-1 and TRBJ2-2, is DTAVSQTPKYLVTQMGNDKSIKCEQNLGHDTMYWYKQDSKKFLKIMFSYNNKELIINETVPNRFSPKSPDKAHLNLHINSLELGDSAVYFCASSQIVRHGELFFGEGSRLTVL.

This clonotype was observed a few times. V and J are TRBV2 and TRBJ1-5; no clear D gene. V lost 7 bases and J 1 base, leaving 8 bases between the germline ends. This CDR3 has 13 residues. Germline V gives CDR1 SNHLY, CDR2 FYNNEI. The chain's CDR3 is CASNLGSNQPQHF. DNA for the CDR3: TGTGCCAGCAACTTGGGCAGCAATCAGCCCCAGCATTTT.

This clonotype has just a few counts. The chain recombines TRBV6-5 with TRBJ1-6; 8 nucleotides match TRBD1. Per germline, CDR1 MNHEY and CDR2 SVGAGI. CDR3 length equals 15 residues. J lost 8 bases, V lost 3 bases, and 6 bases had no gene match. Here the CDR3 reads CASSYETGAYSPLHF. CDR3 DNA: TGTGCCAGCAGTTATGAGACAGGGGCTTATTCACCCCTCCACTTT.

This clonotype appeared many times. This chain joins TRBV6-1 and TRBJ2-3, with TRBD2 identical over 15 bases. The CDR3 spans 14 residues. With 5 bases clipped from V and 12 bases from J, the junction kept 6 bases outside the gene matches. Germline assignment: CDR1 MNHNS and CDR2 SASEGT. The CDR3: CASSLRTSGRAQYF. The CDR3 region has the DNA TGTGCCAGCAGTCTTCGGACTAGCGGGAGGGCCCAGTATTTT.

This clonotype showed up many times. The chain links TRBV7-2 to TRBJ2-1; 8 bases fit TRBD2. Germline CDR1 SGHTA, CDR2 FQGNSA. CDR3 size: 13 residues. V shed 1 base and J 9 bases; nucleotides not matched to a gene: 2. Written as DNA, the CDR3 is TGTGCCAGCAGCTTAGTTCGGGAGGGTGAGCAGTTCTTC. This gives the protein CASSLVREGEQFF. Variable domain in full (rest from reference TRBV7-2 and TRBJ2-1): GAGVSQSPSNKVTEKGKDVELRCDPISGHTALYWYRQSLGQGLEFLIYFQGNSAPDKSGLPSDRFSAERTGGSVSTLTIQRTQQEDSAVYLCASSLVREGEQFFGPGTRLTVL.

In its sample, this clonotype was seen many times. The V gene is TRBV30, the J gene TRBJ2-7; 9 positions match TRBD1. Germline V gives CDR1 GTSNPN, CDR2 SVGIG (reference sequence). With V trimmed by 4 bases and J by 0 bases, 7 bases remained unmatched. The CDR3 length is 15 residues. CDR3 nucleotide sequence: TGTGCCTGGACCGTTGGGACAGGGAGCTCCTACGAGCAGTACTTC. Its protein is CAWTVGTGSSYEQYF.

This clonotype has at least ten counts. This chain uses TRBV29-1 with TRBJ2-7, with D possibly being TRBD1 (6 bases). V dropped 6 bases and J dropped 0 bases, with 12 bases sitting between them. This CDR3 has 13 residues. The germline V gene encodes CDR1 SQVTM and CDR2 ANQGSEA. The CDR3 reads CSVLDRSSYEQYF. The CDR3 region has the DNA TGCAGCGTCCTCGACAGGAGCTCCTACGAGCAGTACTTC.

Note on this clonotype: This clone may be a read error of a much larger clone one base away. J is TRBJ1-2 and V is TRBV12-3 or TRBV12-4; D is perhaps TRBD1 (5 bases). V lost 6 bases, J lost 5 bases, and 16 bases lay in between. This CDR3 has 14 residues. The CDR3 reads CASSQNRDQYGYTF. The CDR3 DNA is TGTGCCAGCAGCCAAAACCGGGACCAGTATGGCTACACCTTC.

This clonotype was recorded many times. The V call is TRBV14, the J call TRBJ2-2, with D maybe TRBD2 (5 bases). CDR3 length: 15 amino acids. V was pared by 6 bases and J by 1 base, with 12 bases between. Germline CDR1 and CDR2: SGHDN and FVKESK. The CDR3 DNA sequence: TGTGCCAGCAGTACGAGCGGTCTGAACACCGGGGAGCTGTTTTTT. Translating it yields CASSTSGLNTGELFF.

There are many counts of this clonotype. The chain is built from TRBV7-2 and TRBJ1-4, with D possibly being TRBD1 (5 bases). The germline V and J ends were trimmed by 5 bases and 8 bases, with 21 bases remaining between them. Germline V gene data show CDR1 as SGHTA and CDR2 as FQGNSA. The CDR3 consists of 16 residues. DNA for the CDR3: TGTGCCAGCAGCGTGTTTGACGGGGGATCGAGGGAAAAACTGTTTTTT. It yields the protein CASSVFDGGSREKLFF.

There are many counts of this clonotype. The V call is TRBV12-3 or TRBV12-4, the J call TRBJ2-3; TRBD1 is a possible D gene (5 bases). The V end lost 2 bases, the J end lost 1 base, and 13 bases lay between the germline ends. This CDR3 spans 16 amino acids. The CDR3 reads CASSLPRVRGTDTQYF. The CDR3 DNA sequence: TGTGCCAGCAGTTTACCCCGAGTCAGGGGCACAGATACGCAGTATTTT.

This clonotype has only a few counts. This chain joins TRBV9 and TRBJ2-3; possibly TRBD2 for D (7 bases). The CDR3 totals 23 residues. V lost 0 bases and J 2 bases, leaving 34 bases between the germline ends. Germline values: CDR1 SGDLS, CDR2 YYNGEE. In DNA, the CDR3 is TGTGCCAGCAGCGTAGCCATCCCGGTCGGGCGGGGGCGTACAGCAATCCACACAGATACGCAGTATTTT. The encoded protein is CASSVAIPVGRGRTAIHTDTQYF.

This clonotype was counted only a few times. This chain uses TRBV5-1 with TRBJ2-6; 16 bases fit TRBD2. The trim removed 4 bases at V and 4 bases at J, leaving 5 bases unmatched. CDR1 is SGHRS and CDR2 is YFSETQ in the germline V gene. The CDR3 consists of 18 residues. The CDR3 DNA follows: TGCGCCAGCAGCCGGGGACTAGCGGGAGGGCCCGGGGCCAACGTCCTGACTTTC. As protein: CASSRGLAGGPGANVLTF.

This clonotype was counted only a few times. V gene TRBV7-2 combines with J gene TRBJ2-3, with D possibly TRBD2 on 6 matching bases. The length of the CDR3 is 12 residues. V dropped 8 bases and J dropped 7 bases, with 13 bases sitting between them. From germline, CDR1 is SGHTA and CDR2 FQGNSA. CDR3 coding DNA: TGTGCCAGCGGAAGACTAGGCCATACGCAGTATTTT. Its protein product is CASGRLGHTQYF.

This clonotype was counted at least ten times. The DNA is left out, because the CDR3 cannot be placed on it with certainty; the CDR3 is given as TCRdb lists it. The genes are TRBV7-2 and TRBJ2-5; no DNA check was done on the table's D call, TRBD1. From its first to its last residue, the CDR3 has 12 amino acids. The V gene's germline CDR1 is SGHTA and CDR2 FQGNSA. CDR3 loop: CASSFGTGSMNF.

This clonotype was detected only a few times. The genes are TRBV18 and TRBJ1-1; TRBD1 agrees at 11 bases. This CDR3 spans 14 amino acids. V lost 3 bases to trimming and J lost 6 bases; unmatched junction nucleotides: 3. CDR1 is KGHSH, CDR2 LQKENI, per germline. CDR3 sequence (DNA): TGTGCCAGCTCACCCCCGGGACAGGGGGCTGAAGCTTTCTTT. This codes for CASSPPGQGAEAFF. The full variable domain, rest sourced from reference TRBV18 and TRBJ1-1, is NAGVMQNPRHLVRRRGQEARLRCSPMKGHSHVYWYRQLPEEGLKFMVYLQKENIIDESGMPKERFSAEFPKEGPSILRIQQVVRGDSAAYFCASSPPGQGAEAFFGQGTRLTVV.

This clonotype was seen more than once but under ten times. This chain connects TRBV9 to TRBJ2-5; TRBD1 or TRBD2 may be the D gene (6 bases each). From germline, CDR1 is SGDLS and CDR2 YYNGEE. Trimming shortened V by 2 bases and J by 6 bases, and 23 bases separated the two germline ends. The CDR3 sequence is 17 residues long. The DNA for the CDR3 is TGTGCCAGCAGCGTGGGGGCCGGGGGCAGAGGATTCCAGACCCAGTACTTC. Residues: CASSVGAGGRGFQTQYF.

This clonotype was recorded many times. This chain joins TRBV6-2 or TRBV6-3 and TRBJ1-1, with 7 bases matching TRBD1. The CDR3 loop spans 15 amino acids. Germline CDR1 is MNHEY and CDR2 is SVGEGT. The V and J ends lost 5 bases and 4 bases, in that order; junction bases with no gene match: 10. The CDR3 bases are TGTGCCAGCAGTGCACCAGGGGGGAAGGGCACTGAAGCTTTCTTT. This sequence encodes CASSAPGGKGTEAFF.

The chain combines TRBV5-1 with TRBJ2-7; TRBD1 matches 8 bases. J was trimmed by 6 bases and V by 5 bases; bases with no gene match: 16. The CDR3 is 16 amino acids. Germline V gene data show CDR1 as SGHRS and CDR2 as YFSETQ. The CDR3 sequence: CASRRGDSTGDGEQYF. The CDR3 DNA is TGCGCCAGCAGACGGGGTGATTCGACAGGGGACGGCGAGCAGTACTTC.

The chain is built from TRBV5-4 and TRBJ2-1; the D gene is possibly TRBD2 (5 bases). Trimming cost V 0 bases and J 5 bases, with 12 bases left between them. The germline V gene encodes CDR1 SGHNT and CDR2 YYREEE (reference sequence). There are 15 residues in the CDR3. CDR3 nucleotides: TGTGCCAGCAGCTTGGTAACTCCCGGGGACAATGAGCAGTTCTTC. Amino acids: CASSLVTPGDNEQFF.

The V and J genes are TRBV4-3 and TRBJ1-4, with 9 bases lining up with TRBD1. CDR1 is LGHNA, CDR2 YSLEER, per germline. The junction had 5 bases not matched to a gene; V was cut back by 3 bases and J by 0 bases. The CDR3 contains 17 residues. DNA for the CDR3: TGCGCCAGCAGCCAGGGACAGGGTAGCGCAACTAATGAAAAACTGTTTTTT. Its protein is CASSQGQGSATNEKLFF.

This clonotype was counted many times. The gene calls are TRBV3-1 and TRBJ2-7; TRBD2 matches 10 bases. V gave up 5 bases and J gave up 2 bases; unmatched junction bases: 6. Per germline, CDR1 LGHDT and CDR2 YNNKEL (reference sequence). The CDR3 runs 15 residues. CDR3 residues: CASSATGTSAYEQYF. In DNA, the CDR3 is TGTGCCAGCAGCGCAACCGGGACTAGCGCCTACGAGCAGTACTTC.

This clonotype was counted between two and nine times. The chain recombines TRBV7-2 with TRBJ2-5; 14 bases map to TRBD2. The length of the CDR3 is 15 residues. CDR1 and CDR2 (germline): SGHTA, FQGNSA. V lost 6 bases to trimming and J lost 5 bases; unmatched junction nucleotides: 5. The CDR3 region has the DNA TGTGCCAGCAGACCGGGACTAGCGGGAGTTGAGACCCAGTACTTC. Translation: CASRPGLAGVETQYF. Using reference TRBV7-2 and TRBJ2-5 for the parts outside the CDR3, the full variable domain is GAGVSQSPSNKVTEKGKDVELRCDPISGHTALYWYRQSLGQGLEFLIYFQGNSAPDKSGLPSDRFSAERTGGSVSTLTIQRTQQEDSAVYLCASRPGLAGVETQYFGPGTRLLVL.

Worth noting for this clonotype: A much larger clone differs by one base, so this may be a read error. The rearrangement links TRBV12-3 or TRBV12-4 to TRBJ1-1; no clear D. CDR3 size: 13 residues. The CDR3, as DNA: TGTGCCAGCAATTTACTAGGGATGGATGAAGCTTTCTTT. As protein: CASNLLGMDEAFF.

The table lists this clonotype with many counts. This rearrangement joins TRBV5-1 to TRBJ1-1, with TRBD1 as a possible D gene (6 bases). Germline V gene data show CDR1 as SGHRS and CDR2 as YFSETQ. The CDR3 sequence is 15 residues long. V was pared by 0 bases and J by 2 bases, with 11 bases between. CDR3 loop: CASSLGRGGNTEAFF. The DNA of the CDR3 is TGCGCCAGCAGCTTGGGAAGAGGGGGAAACACTGAAGCTTTCTTT.

J is TRBJ2-4 and V is TRBV30; 11 bases fit TRBD2. Germline V lookup: CDR1 GTSNPN, CDR2 SVGIG (reference sequence). V was clipped by 0 bases and J by 0 bases; unmatched bases: 13. The CDR3 sequence is 20 residues long. In DNA, the CDR3 is TGTGCCTGGAGTGTAGGGGTCGCTAGCGGGAGGTGGGAAGCCAAAAACATTCAGTACTTC. Translation gives CAWSVGVASGRWEAKNIQYF.

The CDR3 region is CASSPRVRETQYF. The CDR3, as DNA: TGTGCCAGCTCACCACGGGTTCGAGAGACCCAGTACTTC. The genes are TRBV18 and TRBJ2-5; D gene ambiguous. V shed 1 base and J shed 4 bases, with 7 bases lying between them. In germline, CDR1 is KGHSH, CDR2 LQKENI. The CDR3 spans 13 residues.